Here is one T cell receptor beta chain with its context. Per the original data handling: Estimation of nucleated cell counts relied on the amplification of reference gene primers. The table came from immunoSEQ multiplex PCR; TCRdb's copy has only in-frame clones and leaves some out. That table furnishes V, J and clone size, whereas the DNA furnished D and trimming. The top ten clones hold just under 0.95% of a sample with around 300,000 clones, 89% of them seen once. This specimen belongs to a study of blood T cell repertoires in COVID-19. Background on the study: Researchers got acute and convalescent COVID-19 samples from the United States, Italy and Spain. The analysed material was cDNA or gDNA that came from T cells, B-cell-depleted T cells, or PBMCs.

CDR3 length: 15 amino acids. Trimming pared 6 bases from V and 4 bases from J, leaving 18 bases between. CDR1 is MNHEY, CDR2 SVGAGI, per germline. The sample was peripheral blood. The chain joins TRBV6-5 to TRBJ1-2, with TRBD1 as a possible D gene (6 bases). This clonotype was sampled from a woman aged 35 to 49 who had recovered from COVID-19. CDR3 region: CASREGQTSIYGYTF. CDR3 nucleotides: TGTGCCAGCAGAGAGGGACAAACATCGATCTATGGCTACACCTTC.